This T cell receptor (beta chain) appears in the sequencing data of a study of blood T cell repertoires in COVID-19. V lost 0 bases and J lost 5, with 7 bases in between. The CDR3 is 12 residues long. The germline V gene has CDR1 GTSNPN and CDR2 SVGIG (reference sequence). The repertoire was sequenced with immunoSEQ multiplex PCR; TCRdb's copy has only in-frame clones and lacks some. The table has approximately 50,000 clones, less than 90% seen once. The genes are TRBV30 and TRBJ2-5; D gene ambiguous. The clonotype was recovered from a human donor in a cohort sampled during active COVID-19. The source material was peripheral blood. CDR3 in amino acids: CAWSVLSETQYF. CDR3 DNA sequence: TGTGCCTGGAGTGTATTGTCGGAGACCCAGTACTTC.